A single sample gave rise to the 8 T cell receptor beta chains below, sequenced in a study of shared clonotypes between healthy human individuals. Only in-frame clones appear in the TCRdb table, and some are missing; sequencing was by immunoSEQ multiplex PCR. The sample yields a few million clones, approximately 93% seen once. Source material: naive CD4+ T cells from PBMCs. Regarding subset: CD45RA+ positively selected. Every receptor here comes from a young man in good health. Some clones in this sample may be carry-over from other donors' samples.

The chain employs TRBV10-3 and TRBJ2-1; 12 bases are shared with TRBD2. The germline CDR1 and CDR2 sequences are ENHRY and SYGVKD. This CDR3 contains 13 residues. The V gene end was trimmed by 7 bases and the J gene end by 8 bases; junction bases not matched to a gene: 3. CDR3 coding DNA: TGTGCCATCACGACTAGCGGGAGCGATGAGCAGTTCTTC. It translates to CAITTSGSDEQFF.

This clone has a single count. The rearrangement links TRBV5-4 to TRBJ1-6, with D possibly matching TRBD1 (6 bases). This CDR3 comprises 16 residues. The V gene's germline CDR1 is SGHNT and CDR2 YYREEE (reference sequence). Trimming shortened V by 0 bases and J by 6 bases, and 13 bases separated the two germline ends. Written as DNA, the CDR3 is TGTGCCAGCAGCTTGGGCCTAGGGGGACCTAATTCACCCCTCCACTTT. It specifies CASSLGLGGPNSPLHF.

This clone was detected only once. This sequence joins TRBV5-8 and TRBJ2-3; D uncertain. V was pared by 1 base and J by 0 bases, with 15 bases between. The CDR3 has 17 amino acids. The germline gives CDR1 SGHTS, CDR2 YDEGEE. The CDR3 coding sequence is TGTGCCAGCAGCTTGATACACATATTCTCTAGCACAGATACGCAGTATTTT. Translation gives CASSLIHIFSSTDTQYF.

The rearrangement links TRBV5-1 to TRBJ2-3; the D is unclear. Germline CDR1 is SGHRS and CDR2 is YFSETQ. V was trimmed by 1 base and J by 0 bases, leaving 12 bases between them. The length of the CDR3 is 16 residues. The CDR3, as DNA: TGCGCCAGCAGCTTGCCGAATGGAGCTAGCACAGATACGCAGTATTTT. Encoded protein: CASSLPNGASTDTQYF.

The chain uses TRBV19 and TRBJ2-3; D not resolved. V shed 2 bases and J shed 1 base, with 13 bases lying between them. Germline loops: CDR1 LNHDA, CDR2 SQIVND (reference sequence). This CDR3 comprises 16 residues. The CDR3 region has the DNA TGTGCCAGTAGTATAAATTGGGGTGGGGGCACAGATACGCAGTATTTT. Protein product: CASSINWGGGTDTQYF.

CDR3 in DNA: TGTGCCAGCAGTTCTCAGGGCAGGGAGGATGCAGTGGCTTTCTTT. Protein product: CASSSQGREDAVAFF. The chain recombines TRBV28 with TRBJ1-1; D may be TRBD1 (5 bases). In germline, CDR1 is MDHEN, CDR2 SYDVKM. The V gene lost 4 bases and the J gene lost 11 bases, with 23 bases spanning the gap. This CDR3 is 15 amino acids long.

This clone occurred once. V usage is TRBV9 and J usage is TRBJ1-2; weak D call: TRBD1 (5 bases). Germline V CDR1 and CDR2: SGDLS, YYNGEE. Trimming shortened V by 0 bases and J by 8 bases, and 11 bases separated the two germline ends. The CDR3 consists of 13 residues. CDR3 nucleotides: TGTGCCAGCAGCGTAGTCCTGGGGGTCGGCTACACCTTC. Amino acid sequence: CASSVVLGVGYTF.

The genes are TRBV9 and TRBJ1-2; possible D gene TRBD1, 6 bases. Deletions cut 6 bases from V and 2 bases from J, with 14 bases between. The CDR3 has 14 residues. CDR1 and CDR2 (germline): SGDLS, YYNGEE. The CDR3 is CASNDRGANYGYTF. In nucleotides, the CDR3 is TGTGCCAGCAACGACCGGGGGGCGAACTATGGCTACACCTTC.